This TCR beta chain was captured in a study of T cells in Graves' hyperthyroidism and ophthalmopathy. Thyroid ultrasound, orbital computed tomography, clinical symptoms, and serum thyroxine and TRAb underpinned diagnoses. The CDR3 consists of 12 residues. The germline V gene has CDR1 SNHLY and CDR2 FYNNEI. Deletions cut 6 bases from V and 7 bases from J, with 9 bases between. Authors of the study amplified TCR beta CDR3 regions from RNA transcripts. The TCR CDR3 first-round RT-PCR relied on the HTBI primer set. One entry per CDR3 protein results from TCRdb running MiXCR on the multiplex PCR reads. The table lists about 640,000 distinct CDR3 sequences, around 20% of them singletons.

The sequence was obtained from a man aged 30-40 years with Graves' ophthalmopathy. J is TRBJ2-2 and V is TRBV2; D call uncertain. The sequenced sample consisted of blood. Here the CDR3 reads CASRVGFGELFF. In nucleotides, the CDR3 is TGTGCCAGCAGGGTAGGGTTCGGGGAGCTGTTTTTT.